A selection of T cell receptor beta chains follows, all from one sample in a study of T cell changes during pregnancy in multiple sclerosis. Assay: immunoSEQ multiplex PCR; the TCRdb copy retains only in-frame clones and omits some. Counted here are about 87,000 clones, about 94% occurring once; the ten biggest clones make up 1.4%. Source: peripheral blood, taken in the third trimester of pregnancy. The origin of the receptors is a female donor in good health, enrolled as a control in a pregnancy study. The CDR3 runs from the conserved cysteine through the conserved F or W. Each record gives: V gene, D gene, clone size, J gene, CDR3 protein, CDR3 DNA. A D gene is named only where the DNA matches it firmly. Size is stated for part of the rows, as once, few or many counts, or as a class when the clone is expanded.

TRBV5-1,TRBD1,once,TRBJ2-5,CASSPSGQAAWETQYF,TGCGCCAGCAGCCCCTCGGGACAGGCAGCTTGGGAGACCCAGTACTTC
TRBV9,TRBD2,NA,TRBJ2-1,CASSVGLAADGNEQFF,TGTGCCAGCAGCGTAGGGCTAGCGGCCGATGGCAATGAGCAGTTCTTC
TRBV30,NA,NA,TRBJ2-4,CAWRVGGLAKNIQYF,TGTGCCTGGAGAGTGGGGGGTCTAGCCAAAAACATTCAGTACTTC
TRBV10-3,NA,NA,TRBJ2-7,CAISESKGESGYEQYF,TGTGCCATCAGTGAGTCTAAGGGGGAGTCGGGTTACGAGCAGTACTTC
TRBV5-1,NA,NA,TRBJ2-5,CASSRGLSGQETQYF,TGCGCCAGCAGCCGCGGCCTTAGCGGCCAAGAGACCCAGTACTTC
TRBV28,NA,once,TRBJ1-5,CASSFGNGGHQPQHF,NA
TRBV27,TRBD2,NA,TRBJ2-7,CASSLGTSGRGHEQYF,TGTGCCAGCAGTTTAGGGACTAGCGGGAGGGGCCACGAGCAGTACTTC
TRBV7-8,TRBD2,NA,TRBJ2-2,CASSFLAGGMTGELFF,TGTGCCAGCAGCTTTCTAGCGGGAGGAATGACCGGGGAGCTGTTTTTT
TRBV7-2,NA,NA,TRBJ1-4,CASSFGRMSEKLFF,TGTGCCAGCAGCTTCGGCAGGATGAGTGAAAAACTGTTTTTT
TRBV29-1,NA,NA,TRBJ2-5,CSTSVGSTHQETQYF,TGCAGCACGTCGGTCGGTAGTACCCACCAAGAGACCCAGTACTTC
TRBV7-6,NA,NA,TRBJ2-6,CASSLAIQGSSGANVLTF,TGTGCCAGCAGCTTAGCTATCCAGGGAAGCTCTGGGGCCAACGTCCTGACTTTC
TRBV2,TRBD1,few,TRBJ2-7,CASSVGQGLYEQYF,TGTGCCAGCAGTGTGGGACAGGGCCTCTACGAGCAGTACTTC
TRBV4-1,NA,NA,TRBJ1-4,CASSQDPSGRGKLFF,TGCGCCAGCAGCCAAGACCCCTCCGGACGGGGGAAACTGTTTTTT
TRBV6-1,TRBD1,NA,TRBJ1-2,CAGGTGGIGGYGYTF,TGTGCCGGTGGGACAGGGGGCATCGGAGGCTATGGCTACACCTTC
TRBV6-1,TRBD1,NA,TRBJ1-5,CASSWTGNNQPQHF,TGTGCCAGCAGCTGGACAGGGAACAATCAGCCCCAGCATTTT
TRBV7-9,NA,NA,TRBJ2-6,CASGTNTGSHGANVLTF,TGTGCCAGCGGCACGAACACAGGGTCCCATGGGGCCAACGTCCTGACTTTC
TRBV25-1,NA,NA,TRBJ2-2,CASSERGSGARLTGELFF,TGTGCCAGCAGTGAACGGGGATCAGGGGCTCGCCTCACCGGGGAGCTGTTTTTT
TRBV11-3,TRBD2,NA,TRBJ2-3,CASSLSQRGSTDTQYF,TGTGCCAGCAGCTTAAGTCAGCGGGGGAGCACAGATACGCAGTATTTT
TRBV5-4,NA,NA,TRBJ2-7,CASSPSSGGGSYEQYF,TGTGCCAGCAGCCCGTCCTCTGGGGGAGGCTCCTACGAGCAGTACTTC
TRBV28,TRBD1,NA,TRBJ1-3,CASSSPGTGGFSGNTIYF,TGTGCCAGCAGTTCCCCCGGGACAGGGGGCTTCTCTGGAAACACCATATATTTT
TRBV7-9,NA,NA,TRBJ2-3,CASSLVRNKPSTDTQYF,TGTGCCAGCAGCTTAGTCAGGAACAAACCAAGCACAGATACGCAGTATTTT
TRBV25-1,NA,few,TRBJ1-3,CASSEKGVSGNTIYF,TGTGCCAGCAGTGAAAAGGGGGTGTCTGGAAACACCATATATTTT
TRBV2,NA,NA,TRBJ2-2,CASSGVGRTGELFF,TGTGCCAGCAGTGGTGTGGGGCGCACCGGGGAGCTGTTTTTT
TRBV7-8,TRBD1,once,TRBJ1-2,CASSPVPTGTNYGYTF,TGTGCCAGCAGCCCGGTCCCGACAGGGACCAACTATGGCTACACCTTC
TRBV2,NA,NA,TRBJ1-1,CASKGDYSNTEAFF,TGTGCCTCCAAGGGAGATTATTCGAACACTGAAGCTTTCTTT
TRBV28,NA,NA,TRBJ2-7,CASSPRGAEPQYF,TGTGCCAGCAGTCCGCGGGGCGCCGAGCCGCAGTACTTC
TRBV9,NA,once,TRBJ1-3,CASSDRDTSGNTIYF,TGTGCCAGCAGCGACCGGGACACCTCTGGAAACACCATATATTTT
TRBV5-1,NA,NA,TRBJ2-3,CASSLERERRDTQYF,TGCGCCAGCAGCTTGGAACGGGAGCGGCGGGATACGCAGTATTTT
TRBV29-1,TRBD1,NA,TRBJ2-2,CSVLQGFEELFF,TGCAGCGTATTACAGGGGTTTGAGGAGCTGTTTTTT
TRBV6-5,NA,NA,TRBJ1-1,CASRLRLNTEAFF,TGTGCCAGCAGGCTCCGGTTGAACACTGAAGCTTTCTTT
TRBV28,TRBD1,NA,TRBJ1-4,CASSLQGENEKLFF,TGTGCCAGCAGTTTACAGGGGGAGAATGAAAAACTGTTTTTT
TRBV5-1,TRBD2,NA,TRBJ2-1,CASSLGSGRAFNEQFF,TGCGCCAGCAGCTTGGGAAGCGGGAGGGCCTTCAATGAGCAGTTCTTC
TRBV14,NA,NA,TRBJ2-1,CASQGWNNEQFF,TGTGCCAGCCAGGGGTGGAACAATGAGCAGTTCTTC
TRBV6-1,NA,NA,TRBJ1-2,CASSLKGIYGYTF,TGTGCCAGCAGTCTGAAGGGGATCTATGGCTACACCTTC
TRBV5-1,TRBD1,once,TRBJ2-7,CASSLEGQGSYEQYF,TGCGCCAGCAGCTTGGAGGGACAGGGCTCCTACGAGCAGTACTTC